This note documents a single T cell receptor beta chain sequence. This clonotype was found many times. Its target antigen remains unknown. No qualities accompany the bases; no much larger clone lies one base away. The sample comes from a study of neurological immune-mediated disorders (dated by TCRdb to about 2019). Looking at the study overall: The study compared peripheral blood TCR-beta repertoires of HTLV-I-associated myelopathy (HAM/TSP) patients, multiple sclerosis patients and healthy controls using UMI-based sequencing. Longitudinal samples, technical triplicates and paired sorted CD4+ and CD8+ T-cell subsets, alongside PBMC samples, were included among the 90 to 130 TCR-beta libraries. Technical triplicate libraries were sequenced to precisely calculate how much the frequency of each individual clone varied. The cohort comprised roughly 70 subjects: approximately 15 HAM/TSP patients, around 35 multiple sclerosis patients and 20 or so healthy controls. On the study overall, not on this receptor specifically: TCR clonal expansion was greatest in HAM/TSP patients and smallest in MS patients, who ranked below even healthy controls. No identical CDR3 amino acid sequences were found to be shared among expanded clones across subjects, suggesting that TCR-beta repertoires were private in all groups.

The time point tag for this specimen amounts to: technical triplicate 1. Unsorted PBMC libraries were generated from 2 million PBMCs stored in RNAlater at -80 °C until RNA extraction. Peripheral blood underwent Ficoll-Hypaque density gradient centrifugation to isolate PBMCs, which were then cryopreserved in liquid nitrogen. Taken from the germline V gene (reference sequence), the CDR1 and CDR2 loops are MNHEY and SMNVEV. The CDR3 holds 14 amino acids from the cysteine to the phenylalanine. The kept DNA is CDR3 alone, 42 bases in frame from the first base. V is cut by 2 bases and J by 3 bases, and the space between the germline ends is 11 bases. cDNA was synthesized by template-switch 5'RACE using a primer with a 10-nucleotide random unique molecular identifier that tagged each TCR transcript. Each sequencing run produced over 160 million TCR-beta sequences covering 15-18 subjects. The RNeasy kit was used to extract total RNA. TCR-beta VDJ regions were amplified with primers for the TCR constant region and the 5'RACE anchor, using the KAPA Real-time Library Amplification kit. A first PCR added sample indexes and Illumina adaptors, and a second PCR then raised library yield. After Ampure bead purification, the TCR product of roughly 650 bp was size-selected on a 2% E-gel SizeSelection system. Before pooling, libraries had their quality checked on a Bioanalyzer, their concentration measured with Qubit, and their quantity determined with the Kapa Library Quantification kit. Libraries were sequenced paired-end 2 x 150 bp on an Illumina HiSeq 2500. To increase sequence diversity, about 25-31% phiX was spiked into each library pool. The authors' analysis ran thus. The quality-filtered reads were processed with the UMI-based MiGEC pipeline, whose error correction step removed more than 90% of the raw TCR sequences. VDJ genes were aligned to IMGT germline references, and each clonotype was defined by a unique CDR3 amino acid sequence together with V-J genes. Clonal expansion, Shannon diversity and CDR3 relatedness were evaluated with VDJtools (CalcPairwiseDistances, ClusterSamples), while phylogenetic trees were built in CLCbio workbench. Clones with at least 8 unique UMIs were defined as expanded, with this threshold being based on coefficient-of-variation modelling across technical triplicates. The raw public reads went through TCRdb reprocessing: fastp at Q25, MiXCR clone calling, in-frame beta chains kept. CDR3 protein sequences are deduplicated, and each keeps its most common genes and DNA. TCRdb, not the authors, supplied the V and J calls. In all, the sample holds about 38,000 distinct CDR3 sequences, and approximately 10% of those were seen once. Roughly 4% of the sample comes from the top ten.

This clonotype originated in a man in his 60s with HTLV-1-associated myelopathy (HAM/TSP). Sequenced: PBMCs. The chain was built from TRBV27 and TRBJ2-7; the D gene is possibly TRBD2, with 6 bases matching. CDR3 loop: CASSLNSGDYEQYF. Here is the DNA: TGTGCCAGCAGTTTAAATTCGGGAGACTACGAGCAGTACTTC.